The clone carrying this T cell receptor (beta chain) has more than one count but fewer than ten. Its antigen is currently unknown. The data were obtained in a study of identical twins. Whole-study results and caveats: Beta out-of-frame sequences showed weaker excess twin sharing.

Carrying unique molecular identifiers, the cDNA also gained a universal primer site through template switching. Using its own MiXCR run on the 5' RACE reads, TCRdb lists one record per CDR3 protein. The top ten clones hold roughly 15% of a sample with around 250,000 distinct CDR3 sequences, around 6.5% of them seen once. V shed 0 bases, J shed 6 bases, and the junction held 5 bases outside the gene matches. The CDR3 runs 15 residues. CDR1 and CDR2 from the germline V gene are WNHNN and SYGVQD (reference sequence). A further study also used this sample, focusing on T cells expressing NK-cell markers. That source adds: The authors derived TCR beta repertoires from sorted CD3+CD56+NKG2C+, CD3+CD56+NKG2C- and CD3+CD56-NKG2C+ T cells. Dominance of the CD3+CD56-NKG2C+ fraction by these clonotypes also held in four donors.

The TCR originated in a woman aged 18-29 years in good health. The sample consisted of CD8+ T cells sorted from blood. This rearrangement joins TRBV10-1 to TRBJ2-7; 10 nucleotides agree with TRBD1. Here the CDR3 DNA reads TGCGCCAGCAGTGAGTCGGGGACAGGGGTAGGCGAGCAGTACTTC. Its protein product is CASSESGTGVGEQYF.